These 13 T cell receptor beta chains came from one sample sequenced in a study of early T cells in non-severe SARS-CoV-2 infection. Each CDR3 protein is one row after TCRdb ran MiXCR on the 5' RACE reads. Among around 37,000 distinct CDR3 sequences, nearly 10% were seen once, and the ten largest hold about 12%. Sequencing input: whole blood. Receptors were obtained from an adult who was a healthcare worker with PCR-confirmed SARS-CoV-2 infection or an uninfected control (not recorded which).

CDR3 protein: CASLTSDTQYF. The CDR3 region has the DNA TGTGCCAGCCTGACTTCAGATACGCAGTATTTT. The chain employs TRBV6-2 or TRBV6-3 and TRBJ2-3; D not certain. The CDR3 is made up of 11 amino acids. The ends were cut back, 8 bases at V and 4 bases at J, with 7 bases in the middle. Germline CDR1 reads MNHEY; CDR2 reads SVGEGT.

The table lists this clonotype with many counts. The rearrangement links TRBV20-1 to TRBJ2-7; 10 nucleotides agree with TRBD2. The germline gives CDR1 DFQATT, CDR2 SNEGSKA (reference sequence). The length of the CDR3 is 15 residues. After removal of 0 bases from V and 4 bases from J, the junction contained 6 bases not matched to a gene. CDR3 sequence reads: CSARDDKRGGYEQYF. As DNA, the CDR3 is TGCAGTGCTAGAGATGATAAGCGGGGGGGATACGAGCAGTACTTC.

This clonotype was counted at least ten times. V is TRBV10-2 and J is TRBJ2-5; TRBD2 matches 10 bases. This CDR3 comprises 15 residues. V was pared by 4 bases and J by 1 base, with 3 bases of the junction left unmatched. CDR1 WSHSY and CDR2 SAAADI come from the germline V gene. The CDR3 DNA sequence: TGCGCCAGCAGTGGGCTAGCGGGGGTCCAAGAGACCCAGTACTTC. It specifies CASSGLAGVQETQYF.

This clonotype has only a few counts. The chain carries TRBV20-1 and TRBJ1-1; 10 positions agree with TRBD1. Trimming at V came to 2 bases and at J to 3 bases, leaving 3 bases not matched to a gene. This CDR3 contains 14 residues. The V gene's germline CDR1 is DFQATT and CDR2 SNEGSKA (reference sequence). The CDR3 spells CSARKGQGYTEAFF. Here the CDR3 DNA reads TGCAGTGCTAGAAAGGGACAGGGGTACACTGAAGCTTTCTTT.

This clonotype was counted ten times or more. The chain links TRBV7-9 to TRBJ2-3; D is uncertain. This CDR3 contains 13 residues. Trimming removed 1 base from V and 2 bases from J, with 4 bases in between. Germline V gene data show CDR1 as SEHNR and CDR2 as FQNEAQ (reference sequence). The CDR3 protein is CASSLDVTDTQYF. CDR3 bases: TGTGCCAGCAGCTTAGACGTCACAGATACGCAGTATTTT.

This clonotype was found many times. The chain combines TRBV5-1 with TRBJ2-5, with TRBD2 matching over 9 bases. Germline CDR1 and CDR2: SGHRS and YFSETQ. This CDR3 is built from 19 residues. Trimming removed 4 bases from V and 4 bases from J; junction bases left unmatched: 20. The CDR3 DNA follows: TGCGCCAGCAGCCCCAGTGAGGGTAGCGGGGGCCTTTATAGAGAGACCCAGTACTTC. This codes for CASSPSEGSGGLYRETQYF. The full variable domain, rest sourced from reference TRBV5-1 and TRBJ2-5, is KAGVTQTPRYLIKTRGQQVTLSCSPISGHRSVSWYQQTPGQGLQFLFEYFSETQRNKGNFPGRFSGRQFSNSRSEMNVSTLELGDSALYLCASSPSEGSGGLYRETQYFGPGTRLLVL.

At least ten counts were recorded for this clonotype. This chain uses TRBV20-1 with TRBJ1-1; 10 nucleotides align to TRBD1. V dropped 5 bases and J dropped 5; count of bases not matched to a gene: 5. CDR3 size: 13 residues. Germline V gene lookup returns CDR1 DFQATT and CDR2 SNEGSKA (reference sequence). The CDR3 loop is CSALGTGVTEAFF. In nucleotides, the CDR3 is TGCAGTGCTCTTGGGACAGGGGTTACTGAAGCTTTCTTT.

This clonotype was seen more than once but under ten times. J is TRBJ1-1 and V is TRBV7-2; unclear D gene. Germline-derived CDR1 and CDR2 are SGHTA and FQGNSA. V was pared by 2 bases and J by 5 bases, with 9 bases between. The CDR3 runs 13 residues. The CDR3 DNA is TGTGCCAGCAGCTTAACTGGGTCGACTGAAGCTTTCTTT. Its translation: CASSLTGSTEAFF.

This clonotype turned up a few times. The chain joins TRBV12-3 or TRBV12-4 to TRBJ1-1; D not resolved. V was clipped by 7 bases and J by 6 bases, with 18 bases between them. CDR3 length equals 14 residues. CDR3 coding DNA: TGTGCCAGCACGGATTACCCCCTAGGAGCTGAAGCTTTCTTT. This translates into CASTDYPLGAEAFF.

The chain combines TRBV5-5 with TRBJ2-7; TRBD2 agrees at 7 bases. This CDR3 has 13 residues. Germline trimming cut 5 bases from V and 2 bases from J; bases unmatched to any gene: 4. The germline gives CDR1 SGHKS, CDR2 YYEKEE (reference sequence). CDR3 DNA: TGTGCCAGCAGACCCGGGACTACCTACGAGCAGTACTTC. It yields the protein CASRPGTTYEQYF.

V is TRBV7-6 and J is TRBJ2-6; D possibly corresponds to TRBD2 (5 bases). Trimming cost V 1 base and J 2 bases, with 9 bases left between them. Per germline, CDR1 SGHVS and CDR2 FNYEAQ. There are 16 residues in the CDR3. The CDR3 here is CASSLVKGAGANVLTF. CDR3 sequence (DNA): TGTGCCAGCAGCTTAGTCAAGGGAGCTGGGGCCAACGTCCTGACTTTC.

This clonotype showed up just a few times. This CDR3 is CASSPTTDSYEQYF. In DNA, the CDR3 is TGTGCCAGCAGCCCAACGACGGACTCCTACGAGCAGTACTTC. This chain links TRBV5-6 with TRBJ2-7; no firm D call. V shed 4 bases and J shed 0 bases, with 11 bases lying between them. Germline CDR1 SGHDT, CDR2 YYEEEE. The CDR3 consists of 14 residues.

In this sample, this clonotype turned up many times. The chain links TRBV20-1 to TRBJ2-3, with TRBD2 matching over 7 bases. Losses at the gene ends were 7 bases for V and 6 bases for J; bases not matched to a gene: 13. The germline gives CDR1 DFQATT, CDR2 SNEGSKA (reference sequence). CDR3 length equals 14 residues. CDR3 sequence (DNA): TGCAGTGGGAGCGGGGCGCTCTCCGGGGATACGCAGTATTTT. As protein: CSGSGALSGDTQYF.